This T cell receptor beta chain derives from a study of cytomegalovirus exposure and HLA in healthy donors. Turning to the study itself: Of several hundred genotyped donors, roughly 76% grouped in the Caucasian-associated ancestry cluster. Study-level findings and limits: Roughly uniform sequencing depth across donors was assumed, possibly incorrectly. The study put some 150 TCR beta chains on its list as cytomegalovirus-associated.

Primers for the PCR totalled 60 Vbeta and 13 Jbeta. TCRdb's copy holds only in-frame clones and misses some; the assay was immunoSEQ multiplex PCR. The repertoire has 85,000 to 120,000 clones, about 75% of them found once; the top ten carry more than 2%. This clone was detected only once. The antigen is undetermined. CDR1 SGHNT and CDR2 YYREEE come from the germline V gene (reference sequence). This CDR3 region has 16 residues. V lost 3 bases, J lost 1 base, and 7 bases stayed unmatched. This clonotype was sampled from a man between 40 and 49 years old in good health and CMV-seronegative. This sequence joins TRBV5-4 and TRBJ2-1; TRBD1 agrees at 7 bases. The sequencing sample was made of PBMCs. CDR3 coding DNA: TGTGCCAGCAGCTCCCGACAGGGCAGGTCCTACAATGAGCAGTTCTTC. Its translation: CASSSRQGRSYNEQFF.